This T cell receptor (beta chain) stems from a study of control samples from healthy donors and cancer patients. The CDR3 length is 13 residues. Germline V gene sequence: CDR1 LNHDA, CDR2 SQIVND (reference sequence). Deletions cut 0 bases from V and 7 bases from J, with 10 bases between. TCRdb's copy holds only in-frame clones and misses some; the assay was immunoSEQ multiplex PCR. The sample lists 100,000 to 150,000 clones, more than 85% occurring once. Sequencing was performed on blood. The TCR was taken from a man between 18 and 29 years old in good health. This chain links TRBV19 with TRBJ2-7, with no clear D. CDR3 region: CASSIDPQTEQYF. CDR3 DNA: TGTGCCAGTAGTATAGACCCCCAGACAGAGCAGTACTTC. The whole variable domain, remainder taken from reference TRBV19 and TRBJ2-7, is DGGITQSPKYLFRKEGQNVTLSCEQNLNHDAMYWYRQDPGQGLRLIYYSQIVNDFQKGDIAEGYSVSREKKESFPLTVTSAQKNPTAFYLCASSIDPQTEQYFGPGTRLTVT.